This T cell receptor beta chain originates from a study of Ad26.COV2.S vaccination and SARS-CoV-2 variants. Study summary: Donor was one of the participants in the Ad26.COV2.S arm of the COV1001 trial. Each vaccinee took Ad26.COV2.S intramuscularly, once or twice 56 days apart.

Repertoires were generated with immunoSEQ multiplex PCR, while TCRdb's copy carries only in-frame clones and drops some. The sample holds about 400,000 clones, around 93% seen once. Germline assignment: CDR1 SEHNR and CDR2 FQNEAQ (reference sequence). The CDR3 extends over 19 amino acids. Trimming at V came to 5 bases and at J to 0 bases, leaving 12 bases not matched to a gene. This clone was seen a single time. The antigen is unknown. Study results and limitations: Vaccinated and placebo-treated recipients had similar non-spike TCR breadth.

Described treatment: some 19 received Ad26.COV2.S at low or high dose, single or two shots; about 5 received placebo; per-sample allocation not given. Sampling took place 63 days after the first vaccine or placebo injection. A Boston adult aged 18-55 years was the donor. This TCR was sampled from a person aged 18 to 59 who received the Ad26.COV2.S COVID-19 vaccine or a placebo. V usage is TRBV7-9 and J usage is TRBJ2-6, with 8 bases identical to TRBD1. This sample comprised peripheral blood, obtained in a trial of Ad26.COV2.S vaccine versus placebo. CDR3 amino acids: CASSPESGQAPSGANVLTF. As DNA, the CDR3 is TGTGCCAGCAGCCCCGAGTCGGGACAGGCCCCCTCTGGGGCCAACGTCCTGACTTTC.